The source of this TCR beta chain is a study of blood T cell repertoires in COVID-19 (dated by TCRdb to the early 2020s). The study in broad terms: Samples from collaborators originated in the United States, Italy and Spain and spanned both the acute and convalescent phases of COVID-19. Sample metadata almost always included a de-identified subject ID, COVID-19 status, age in years and sex. The dataset comprised deeply sampled blood TCRbeta repertoires from subjects exposed to, actively infected with, or recovered from COVID-19. Where HLA class I and class II types were available, the types were taken from metadata supplied by the sample provider, not from assay-based typing. The samples were drawn from the first 160 participants of the ongoing ImmuneRACE study and from 950 to 1,500 subjects provided by 6 global collaborators. The material from the prospective study consisted of cDNA or gDNA derived from T cells, B-cell-depleted T cells, or PBMCs. The repertoires were made available in a free public database intended to serve as a resource for research on the immune response to SARS-CoV-2.

One collaborating source in Seattle enrolled patients during active infection and followed them longitudinally through the course of disease. Collaborating institutions collected whole blood in K2EDTA tubes following their own protocols. For TCRbeta analysis, collaborator samples were shipped as frozen whole blood, as isolated PBMCs, or as DNA extracted from either sample type. The immunoSEQ Assay, a bias-controlled multiplex PCR, was used to amplify TCRbeta CDR3 regions from genomic DNA. The paper's data handling went like this. The number of nucleated cells in each sample was estimated by amplification of reference gene primers within the assay. To quantify the absolute abundance of each unique TCRbeta CDR3 rearrangement, sequence reads were collapsed and filtered. For each sample, productive Simpson clonality was calculated as the square root of Simpson's diversity index across productive rearrangements. TCRdb retrieved this table from immuneACCESS and kept in-frame rearrangements only. Not all clones are present; in checked studies, unresolved V genes account for under half, and no reason is known for the remainder. V and J calls and clone size are those listed in that table; D and trimming were worked out from the DNA. Here the sample has about 130,000 clones; around 90% occur a single time. The ten top clones hold about 1.9% of the sample.

Overall results and qualifications from the work: How much clinical and demographic metadata was included differed by source and by participant, and the metadata was provided uncurated.

Sequences SNHLY (CDR1) and FYNNEI (CDR2) are obtained from the germline V gene. Relative to germline, V is missing 5 bases and J is missing 6 bases, with 7 bases of the junction outside any gene match. Including the terminal cysteine and phenylalanine, the CDR3 comprises 15 residues. Only the CDR3 part of the read is kept: 45 bases, read in frame from the first base. This clone was recorded a few times. The target of this receptor is not known. One base away there is no much larger clone; base qualities are not given. The sample consisted of peripheral blood. This receptor was taken from a man between 45 and 60 years old with COVID-19, enrolled during active disease. The V gene is TRBV2 and the J gene is TRBJ2-3, with 11 central nucleotides matching TRBD2. The bases are TGTGCCAGCAGTCGCCAGACTAGCGGGATGGATACGCAGTATTTT. Its translation reads: CASSRQTSGMDTQYF.